A single TCR beta chain is shown here with its context. Clones were sequenced by immunoSEQ multiplex PCR, and TCRdb holds only the in-frame ones, with some missing. The sample lists 100,000 to 120,000 clones; almost 80% were seen once. J was trimmed by 0 bases and V by 0 bases; bases with no gene match: 5. The CDR3 has 17 residues. From germline, CDR1 is SGHRS and CDR2 YFSETQ. These data belong to a study of blood T cell repertoires in COVID-19. The specimen sequenced was peripheral blood. The chain uses TRBV5-1 and TRBJ2-1, with 8 bases matching TRBD2. This receptor was taken from a woman aged 80 or over with active or convalescent COVID-19. In nucleotides, the CDR3 is TGCGCCAGCAGCTTGGAGGTAGCGGGGAGCTCCTACAATGAGCAGTTCTTC. Its protein product is CASSLEVAGSSYNEQFF. The full variable domain, with the rest looked up from reference TRBV5-1 and TRBJ2-1, is KAGVTQTPRYLIKTRGQQVTLSCSPISGHRSVSWYQQTPGQGLQFLFEYFSETQRNKGNFPGRFSGRQFSNSRSEMNVSTLELGDSALYLCASSLEVAGSSYNEQFFGPGTRLTVL.